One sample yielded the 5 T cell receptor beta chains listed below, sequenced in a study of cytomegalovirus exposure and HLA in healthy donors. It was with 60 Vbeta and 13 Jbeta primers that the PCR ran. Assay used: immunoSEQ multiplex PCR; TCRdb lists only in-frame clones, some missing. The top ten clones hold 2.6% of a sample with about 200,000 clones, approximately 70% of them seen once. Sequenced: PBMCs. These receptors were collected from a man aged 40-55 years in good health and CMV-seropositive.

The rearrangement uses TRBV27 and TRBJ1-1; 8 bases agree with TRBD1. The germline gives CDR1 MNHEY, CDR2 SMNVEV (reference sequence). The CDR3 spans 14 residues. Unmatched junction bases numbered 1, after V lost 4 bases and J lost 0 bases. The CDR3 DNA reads TGTGCCAGCAGTTGGACAGGGCTGAACACTGAAGCTTTCTTT. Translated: CASSWTGLNTEAFF.

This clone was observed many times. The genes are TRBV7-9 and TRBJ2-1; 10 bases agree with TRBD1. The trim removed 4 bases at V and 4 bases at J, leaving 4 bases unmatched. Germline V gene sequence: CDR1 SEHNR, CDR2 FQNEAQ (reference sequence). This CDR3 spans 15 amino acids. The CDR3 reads CASSSGTGDYNEQFF. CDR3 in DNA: TGTGCCAGCAGCTCCGGGACAGGGGATTACAATGAGCAGTTCTTC.

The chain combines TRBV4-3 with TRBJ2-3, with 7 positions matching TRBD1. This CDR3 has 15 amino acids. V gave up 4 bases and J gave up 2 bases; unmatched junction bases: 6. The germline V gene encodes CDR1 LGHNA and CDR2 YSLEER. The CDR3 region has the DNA TGCGCCAGCAGCCGAAGACAGGGCCCCACAGATACGCAGTATTTT. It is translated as CASSRRQGPTDTQYF.

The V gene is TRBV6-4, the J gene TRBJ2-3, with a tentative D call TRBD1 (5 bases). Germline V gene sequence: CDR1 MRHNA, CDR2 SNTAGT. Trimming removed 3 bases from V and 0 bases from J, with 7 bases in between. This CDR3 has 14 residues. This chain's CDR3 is CASSEAGSTDTQYF. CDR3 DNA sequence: TGTGCCAGCAGTGAGGCAGGGAGCACAGATACGCAGTATTTT.

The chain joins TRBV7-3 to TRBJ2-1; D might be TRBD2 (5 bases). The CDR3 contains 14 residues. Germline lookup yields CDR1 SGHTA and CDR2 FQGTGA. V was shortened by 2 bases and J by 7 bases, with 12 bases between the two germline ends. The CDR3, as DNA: TGTGCCAGCAGCTTAGCGGGTCTGGGGAATGAGCAGTTCTTC. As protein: CASSLAGLGNEQFF.